A selection of T cell receptor beta chains follows, all from one sample in a study of graft-versus-host responses after intestinal transplantation. Generated by immunoSEQ multiplex PCR, the TCRdb table keeps only in-frame clones and is missing some. The table includes about 39,000 clones, roughly 96% detected once. These receptors have no identified antigens. The sequencing used unstimulated CD8+ T cells sorted from spleen or lymph node cells, collected before transplant. Receptors originate from a human donor who was the organ donor for an intestinal transplant. CDR3s include the opening cysteine and the closing phenylalanine or tryptophan. The order of the fields is D gene, J gene, clone size, V gene, CDR3 protein, CDR3 DNA. A D gene is named only where the DNA matches it firmly. Clone sizes are given selectively: once, few, many, or a class where the clone is expanded.

d_gene: TRBD1; j_gene: TRBJ2-7; abundance: .; v_gene: TRBV28; CDR3aa: CASSLPLQGAFDEQYF; CDR3nt: TGTGCCAGCAGTTTACCTCTTCAGGGGGCCTTCGACGAGCAGTACTTC
d_gene: TRBD2; j_gene: TRBJ2-1; abundance: .; v_gene: TRBV4-3; CDR3aa: CASSQYSSPSGGMWEQFF; CDR3nt: TGCGCCAGCAGCCAATACTCTAGTCCCAGCGGGGGCATGTGGGAGCAGTTCTTC
d_gene: .; j_gene: TRBJ1-2; abundance: once; v_gene: TRBV27; CDR3aa: CASSPQGYGYTF; CDR3nt: TGTGCCAGCAGTCCCCAGGGCTATGGCTACACCTTC
d_gene: TRBD1; j_gene: TRBJ2-1; abundance: .; v_gene: TRBV2; CDR3aa: CAIHSNRDRVPYNEQFF; CDR3nt: TGTGCCATCCACTCGAACCGGGACAGGGTCCCCTACAATGAGCAGTTCTTC
d_gene: TRBD2; j_gene: TRBJ2-3; abundance: .; v_gene: TRBV13; CDR3aa: CASSSQYSSGSTDTQYF; CDR3nt: TGTGCCAGCAGCTCACAATACAGTAGCGGGAGCACAGATACGCAGTATTTT
d_gene: TRBD1; j_gene: TRBJ2-7; abundance: .; v_gene: TRBV6-5; CDR3aa: CASRTGADEQYF; CDR3nt: TGTGCCAGCAGGACAGGGGCCGACGAGCAGTACTTC
d_gene: .; j_gene: TRBJ2-7; abundance: once; v_gene: TRBV6-6; CDR3aa: CASSLRVRPYEQYF; CDR3nt: TGTGCCAGCAGCCTCAGGGTGCGCCCCTACGAGCAGTACTTC
d_gene: TRBD2; j_gene: TRBJ2-2; abundance: .; v_gene: TRBV28; CDR3aa: CASSPSGPGELFF; CDR3nt: TGTGCCAGCAGTCCTAGCGGACCCGGGGAGCTGTTTTTT
d_gene: .; j_gene: TRBJ2-7; abundance: .; v_gene: TRBV9; CDR3aa: CASSVGGQNEQYF; CDR3nt: TGTGCCAGCAGCGTAGGGGGCCAGAACGAGCAGTACTTC
d_gene: .; j_gene: TRBJ2-3; abundance: .; v_gene: TRBV30; CDR3aa: CAWSPDWGGTDTQYF; CDR3nt: TGTGCCTGGAGCCCAGACTGGGGTGGGACAGATACGCAGTATTTT
d_gene: .; j_gene: TRBJ2-2; abundance: .; v_gene: TRBV29-1; CDR3aa: CSVPEGDGELFF; CDR3nt: TGCAGCGTTCCCGAAGGGGACGGGGAGCTGTTTTTT
d_gene: .; j_gene: TRBJ2-7; abundance: .; v_gene: TRBV13; CDR3aa: CASSLGLPSSYEQYF; CDR3nt: TGTGCCAGCAGCTTAGGCCTACCCAGCTCCTACGAGCAGTACTTC
d_gene: .; j_gene: TRBJ1-2; abundance: .; v_gene: TRBV7-9; CDR3aa: CASSLYWAWGADGYTF; CDR3nt: TGTGCCAGCAGCTTATATTGGGCGTGGGGGGCGGATGGCTACACCTTC
d_gene: TRBD2; j_gene: TRBJ2-7; abundance: .; v_gene: TRBV15; CDR3aa: CATSSGRGGSYEQYF; CDR3nt: TGTGCCACCAGCAGCGGGCGGGGGGGCTCCTACGAGCAGTACTTC
d_gene: .; j_gene: TRBJ2-5; abundance: .; v_gene: TRBV6-7; CDR3aa: CASSYWAVGKTQYF; CDR3nt: TGTGCCAGCAGTTACTGGGCGGTCGGAAAGACCCAGTACTTC
d_gene: .; j_gene: TRBJ2-5; abundance: .; v_gene: TRBV19; CDR3aa: CASSIPEQGYQETQYF; CDR3nt: TGTGCCAGTAGTATACCCGAGCAGGGGTACCAAGAGACCCAGTACTTC
d_gene: TRBD1; j_gene: TRBJ1-5; abundance: .; v_gene: TRBV7-9; CDR3aa: CASSFAGGNQPQHF; CDR3nt: TGTGCCAGCAGCTTTGCAGGGGGGAATCAGCCCCAGCATTTT
d_gene: TRBD1; j_gene: TRBJ2-1; abundance: .; v_gene: TRBV5-1; CDR3aa: CASSPGTGGSYNEQFF; CDR3nt: TGCGCCAGCAGCCCGGGGACAGGGGGCTCCTACAATGAGCAGTTCTTC
d_gene: .; j_gene: TRBJ2-7; abundance: .; v_gene: TRBV10-3; CDR3aa: CAISESDSSYEQYF; CDR3nt: TGTGCCATCAGTGAGTCAGACAGCTCCTACGAGCAGTACTTC
d_gene: TRBD2; j_gene: TRBJ2-7; abundance: .; v_gene: TRBV2; CDR3aa: CASSSTGLVYDEQYF; CDR3nt: TGTGCCAGCAGCTCAACGGGACTAGTGTATGACGAGCAGTACTTC
d_gene: TRBD1; j_gene: TRBJ1-1; abundance: .; v_gene: TRBV4-1; CDR3aa: CASSQVQGDTEAFF; CDR3nt: TGCGCCAGCAGCCAAGTTCAGGGGGATACTGAAGCTTTCTTT
d_gene: .; j_gene: TRBJ1-1; abundance: .; v_gene: TRBV4-1; CDR3aa: CASSPQALNTEAFF; CDR3nt: TGCGCCAGCAGCCCACAGGCACTGAACACTGAAGCTTTCTTT
d_gene: TRBD1; j_gene: TRBJ2-5; abundance: .; v_gene: TRBV7-7; CDR3aa: CASSLETGGAQTQYF; CDR3nt: TGTGCCAGCAGCTTGGAGACAGGGGGCGCGCAGACCCAGTACTTC